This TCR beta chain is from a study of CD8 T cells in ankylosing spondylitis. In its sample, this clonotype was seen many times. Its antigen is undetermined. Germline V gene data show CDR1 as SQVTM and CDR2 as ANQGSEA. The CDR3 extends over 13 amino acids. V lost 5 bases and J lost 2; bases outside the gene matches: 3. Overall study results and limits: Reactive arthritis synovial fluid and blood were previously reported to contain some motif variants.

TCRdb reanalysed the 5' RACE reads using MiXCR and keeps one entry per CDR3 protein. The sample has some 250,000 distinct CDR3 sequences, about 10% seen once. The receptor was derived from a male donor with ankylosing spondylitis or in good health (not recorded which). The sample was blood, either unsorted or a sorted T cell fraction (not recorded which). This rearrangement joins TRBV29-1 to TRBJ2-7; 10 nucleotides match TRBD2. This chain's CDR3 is CSVRGLAAYEQYF. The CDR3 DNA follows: TGCAGCGTTAGAGGACTAGCGGCCTACGAGCAGTACTTC.